This TCR beta chain was captured in a study of OX40 agonist ivuxolimab in advanced cancers. The data were produced by immunoSEQ multiplex PCR, yet TCRdb's version contains in-frame clones alone and is incomplete. The sample comprises around 40,000 clones, about 80% of which are singletons, and approximately 3.9% rests with the top ten. This clone was picked up one time. Sequencing used CD4+ or CD8+ T cells sorted from blood, obtained in a trial of the OX40 agonist ivuxolimab. This receptor was taken from an adult with an advanced solid tumor such as melanoma, head and neck, liver or kidney cancer.

CDR3 DNA sequence: TGCGCCAGCAGCCAAGATCATCGCGTAGACACCCCAGGGGATACGCAGTATTTT. Translated: CASSQDHRVDTPGDTQYF. The gene calls are TRBV4-3 and TRBJ2-3, with D perhaps TRBD1 (5 bases). The CDR3 is made up of 18 amino acids. CDR1 and CDR2 from the germline V gene are LGHNA and YSLEER. Trimming shortened V by 0 bases and J by 6 bases, and 22 bases separated the two germline ends.